There are many counts of the clone carrying this TCR beta chain. The antigen remains unidentified. The junction does not match germline at one end; this may be a read error. The record originates from a study of blood T cells in healthy people across ages. Study details: Template switching captured about one barcoded beta molecule per two T cells.

Germline CDR1 and CDR2: SGHRS and YFSETQ. The CDR3 covers 15 residues. Combining a sample-barcoded 5' primer with a J-beta primer mix, a second PCR ran for about 6 to 12 cycles. Each TCR beta cDNA got a 12-nucleotide random molecular identifier. TCRdb analysed the 5' RACE reads with MiXCR anew, one entry per CDR3 protein. Found here are about 1.1 million distinct CDR3 sequences, less than 45% of them singletons; the top ten hold about an eighth. General observations from the study: Researchers deemed the diversity estimates from one million T cells underestimates. Significant beta diversity loss was already apparent by age approximately 38, declining roughly linearly.

The TCR originated in a man aged 18 to 30 in good health. The chain uses TRBV5-1 and TRBJ2-3, with TRBD1 as a possible D gene (7 bases). Source material: blood. DNA of the CDR3: TGTGCCAGCAGTTTGGAGGGGGCTGGCACAGATACGCAGTATTTT. Translating gives CASSLEGAGTDTQYF.